Sequencing of this T cell receptor (beta chain) was carried out in a study of OX40 agonist ivuxolimab in advanced cancers. Study outcomes and limitations: On average, CD8+ T cells showed a greater number of expanded clones than CD4+. With doses of 0.1 to 3.0 mg/kg, CD4+ and CD8+ blood T cells had undergone clonal expansion by week 6.

Enrollment shut out patients with autoimmune disease history or systemic immunosuppression. Samples were taken at baseline and on day 1 of cycles 4 and 7. The germline CDR1 and CDR2 sequences are LGHNA and YSLEER. Losses at the gene ends were 0 bases for V and 4 bases for J; bases not matched to a gene: 9. The CDR3 is 17 residues long. A note on this clone: Its antigen is unknown.

Profiling relied on immunoSEQ multiplex PCR, and the TCRdb table lists in-frame clones only, not all of them. The sample yields almost 85,000 clones, 94% seen once. The source is an adult with an advanced solid tumor such as melanoma, head and neck, liver or kidney cancer. The chain joins TRBV4-3 to TRBJ2-1, with 7 bases matching TRBD1. The sequences come from CD4+ or CD8+ T cells sorted from blood, collected in a trial of the OX40 agonist ivuxolimab. Here the CDR3 DNA reads TGCGCCAGCAGCCAAGAGCCCCCCCGGACAGGTTACAATGAGCAGTTCTTC. Its translation: CASSQEPPRTGYNEQFF.